The T cell receptor beta chain under discussion was sequenced for a study of regulatory T cells in long-lasting Graves disease. Findings of the study overall: The sample size was small, and this may have reduced accuracy.

The CDR3 has 18 residues. Germline CDR1 LNHDA, CDR2 SQIVND (reference sequence). On this clonotype itself: The antigen is unknown. At one end, the junction sequence differs from germline, possibly due to a read error.

Time point given: newly diagnosed GD, antithyroid drugs for less than 3 months. The TCR library used RNA extracted from PBMCs. Under American Thyroid Association guidelines, Graves' disease was diagnosed. In building TCR beta libraries, iRepertoire HTBI primers were used together with Arm-PCR of CDR3 regions. In TCRdb, the multiplex PCR reads were re-called with MiXCR into one record per CDR3 protein. The sample records a few hundred thousand distinct CDR3 sequences, around 20% being singletons. The chain uses TRBV19 and TRBJ1-1; 7 nucleotides match TRBD1. Material: peripheral blood mononuclear cells (PBMCs), obtained at new diagnosis, from a patient treated with antithyroid drugs. The sequence came from a female donor with Graves disease. CDR3 sequence reads: CASTPVIEQGWVNIEAFF. CDR3 nucleotides: TGTGCCAGTACCCCAGTAATCGAACAGGGGTGGGTGAACATTGAAGCTTTCTTT.